This T cell receptor beta chain is from a study of blood T cell repertoires in COVID-19. Looking at the study overall: The origin of the acute and convalescent COVID-19 samples was the United States, Italy and Spain.

CDR1 is MNHEY and CDR2 is SVGAGI in the germline V gene. There are 13 residues in the CDR3. Trimming took off 6 bases at V and 4 bases at J, with 10 bases between the two ends. Generated by immunoSEQ multiplex PCR, the TCRdb table keeps only in-frame clones and is missing some. The table shows 60,000 to 85,000 clones, with 80% occurring only once. The TCR comes from a human donor in a cohort sampled during active COVID-19. Sequenced input: peripheral blood. The chain joins TRBV6-5 to TRBJ1-5; no firm D call. The CDR3, as DNA: TGTGCCAGCAGCCCCTCGGGTAATCAGCCCCAGCATTTT. Its protein product is CASSPSGNQPQHF.